The rows below give T cell receptor beta chains drawn from one sample of a study of T-cell memory formation after mild COVID-19. Using its own MiXCR run on the 5' RACE reads, TCRdb lists one record per CDR3 protein. The sample carries hundreds of thousands of distinct CDR3 sequences, around a sixth recorded once. The sample was PBMCs or a T cell subset sorted from them (not recorded which). All receptors derive from a man between 18 and 29 years old who had mild COVID-19 (a few samples of this study predate the infection). Cell type and time point are not known. Both conserved end residues are part of each CDR3. Fields, in order: V gene, CDR3 length, J gene, clone size, CDR3 protein. A clone size is listed for some rows: how often the clone was seen (once, few, many), or a class if it is expanded.

>TRBV29-1|16|TRBJ2-5|NA
CSAVLVQGARVETQYF
>TRBV7-8|16|TRBJ2-3|NA
CASSELAGGRTDTQYF
>TRBV7-9|13|TRBJ1-4|few
CASSFGTREKLFF
>TRBV9|13|TRBJ1-5|NA
CASSVRDRGLQHF
>TRBV3-1|13|TRBJ1-2|NA
CASSPSENYGYTF
>TRBV29-1|12|TRBJ1-1|NA
CSVGGMYTEAFF
>TRBV5-1|13|TRBJ2-5|many
CASTHPGHETQYF
>TRBV20-1|12|TRBJ1-2|few
CSAHEGGGGYTF
>TRBV12-3/TRBV12-4|13|TRBJ2-3|few
CASSFWDGDTQYF
>TRBV7-3|15|TRBJ1-5|few
CASSLSSGSNQPQHF
>TRBV11-2|15|TRBJ2-3|NA
CASSFRGWLTDTQYF
>TRBV11-2|14|TRBJ1-6|NA
CASSLRWRDSPLHF
>TRBV11-2|14|TRBJ2-1|many
CASSLGTENNEQFF
>TRBV7-9|15|TRBJ2-1|many
CASSKSGEGWNEQFF
>TRBV20-1|13|TRBJ1-4|few
CSARDPGGEKLFF
>TRBV7-9|15|TRBJ2-5|few
CASSFVGQRQETQYF
>TRBV25-1|13|TRBJ2-1|NA
CASSTGRVNEQFF
>TRBV5-1|14|TRBJ1-6|many
CASSLGTGSSPLHF
>TRBV5-1|16|TRBJ2-3|few
CASSLGGQGLTDTQYF
>TRBV4-2|14|TRBJ2-5|NA
CASSQQTGSETQYF
>TRBV18|13|TRBJ2-7|NA
CASSRGQGYEQYF
>TRBV15|17|TRBJ2-5|NA
CATSRGGGFSQGGTQYF
>TRBV2|14|TRBJ2-5|few
CASSKGRVQETQYF
>TRBV5-1|12|TRBJ2-1|few
CASSQKRDEQFF
>TRBV27|14|TRBJ2-3|many
CASSEGLASGSQYF
>TRBV12-5|8|TRBJ1-5|few
CASGSRHF
>TRBV25-1|13|TRBJ1-1|NA
CASTTTGGTEAFF
>TRBV28|15|TRBJ1-6|few
CASLFGGNNNSPLHF
>TRBV29-1|14|TRBJ2-1|NA
CSVQRRGVYNEQFF
>TRBV6-6|13|TRBJ1-2|few
CASSSLEDYGYTF
>TRBV20-1|14|TRBJ2-2|few
CSATRTGATGELFF
>TRBV12-3/TRBV12-4|16|TRBJ2-3|few
CASSLMTEPSSDTQYF
>TRBV5-1|16|TRBJ2-1|NA
CASSLEGPTGEDEQFF
>TRBV9|14|TRBJ2-5|NA
CASSVAPGKETQYF
>TRBV7-3|16|TRBJ2-1|few
CASSQEGSGHYNEQFF
>TRBV5-1|13|TRBJ2-3|few
CASSPRSSDTQYF
>TRBV6-2/TRBV6-3|15|TRBJ1-5|NA
CASSFRLYSNQPQHF
>TRBV5-1|15|TRBJ2-2|many
CASSLAGTDTGELFF
>TRBV20-1|12|TRBJ2-7|few
CSAQASSYEQYF
>TRBV7-7|16|TRBJ2-2|NA
CASSTNSGPFTGELFF